The clone carrying this TCR beta chain turned up a few times. Its cognate antigen is unknown. The V end lost 3 bases, the J end lost 4 bases, and 16 bases lay between the germline ends. This CDR3 has 15 residues. Germline V gives CDR1 SGDLS, CDR2 YYNGEE. These data are taken from a study of Ad26.COV2.S vaccination and SARS-CoV-2 variants. Study overall: As a participant in COV1001, the donor was in the Ad26.COV2.S trial arm. Ad26.COV2.S given intramuscularly, once or twice 56 days apart. The study's findings and limits: Substantial breadth was reported for post-vaccination spike-specific CD8+ and CD4+ T cells.

The data were produced by immunoSEQ multiplex PCR, yet TCRdb's version contains in-frame clones alone and is incomplete. The table includes about 680,000 clones, around 90% detected once. Treatment given: 15 to 20 received Ad26.COV2.S at low or high dose, single or two shots; a few received placebo; per-sample allocation not given. Day 63 after the first vaccine or placebo injection was the time point for sampling. The sample here was peripheral blood, taken in a trial of Ad26.COV2.S vaccine versus placebo. The source of this sequence is a person between 18 and 60 years old who received the Ad26.COV2.S COVID-19 vaccine or a placebo. The chain uses TRBV9 and TRBJ1-2; D is ambiguous. The CDR3 sequence: CASSAWPQTFYGYTF. The CDR3 DNA reads as TGTGCCAGCAGCGCCTGGCCCCAGACCTTCTATGGCTACACCTTC.